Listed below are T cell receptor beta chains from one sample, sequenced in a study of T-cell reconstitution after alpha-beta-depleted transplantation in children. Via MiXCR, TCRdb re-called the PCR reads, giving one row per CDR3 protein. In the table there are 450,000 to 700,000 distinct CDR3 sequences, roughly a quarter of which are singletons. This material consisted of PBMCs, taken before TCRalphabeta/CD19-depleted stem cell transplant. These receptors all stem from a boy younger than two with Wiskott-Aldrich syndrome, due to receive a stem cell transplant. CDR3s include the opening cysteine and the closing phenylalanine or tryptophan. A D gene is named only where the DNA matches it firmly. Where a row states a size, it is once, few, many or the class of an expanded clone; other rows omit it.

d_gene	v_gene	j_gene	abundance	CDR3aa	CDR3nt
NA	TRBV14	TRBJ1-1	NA	CASSQAQGENTEAFF	TGTGCCAGCAGCCAAGCACAGGGTGAGAACACTGAAGCTTTCTTT
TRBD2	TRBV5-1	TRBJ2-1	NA	CASSLRALAGVSYNEQFF	TGCGCCAGCAGCTTAAGGGCACTAGCGGGAGTAAGTTACAATGAGCAGTTCTTC
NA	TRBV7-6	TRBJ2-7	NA	CASSLVASDEQYF	TGTGCCAGCAGCTTAGTCGCTAGCGACGAGCAGTACTTC
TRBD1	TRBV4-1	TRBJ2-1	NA	CASSRQGDEQFF	TGCGCCAGCAGCAGACAGGGAGATGAGCAGTTCTTC
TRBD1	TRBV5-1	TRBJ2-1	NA	CASSFRTGAPSSYNEQFF	TGCGCCAGCAGCTTTAGGACAGGGGCGCCGAGCTCCTACAATGAGCAGTTCTTC
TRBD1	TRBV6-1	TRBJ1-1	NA	CASSEAGQGFRTNTEAFF	TGTGCCAGCAGTGAAGCTGGACAGGGGTTCCGAACGAACACTGAAGCTTTCTTT
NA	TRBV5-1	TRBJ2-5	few	CASSPDIYQETQYF	TGCGCCAGCAGCCCGGACATTTACCAAGAGACCCAGTACTTC
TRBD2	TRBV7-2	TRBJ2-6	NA	CASSRGGGWAGANVLTF	TGTGCCAGCAGCCGCGGCGGGGGTTGGGCTGGGGCCAACGTCCTGACTTTC
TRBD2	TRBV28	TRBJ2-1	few	CASSLSTGGGVRGSEQFF	TGTGCCAGCAGTTTATCTACGGGAGGGGGGGTCAGGGGCTCGGAGCAGTTCTTC
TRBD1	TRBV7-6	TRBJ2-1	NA	CASSLFKGANEQFF	TGTGCCAGCAGCTTATTCAAGGGGGCGAATGAGCAGTTCTTC
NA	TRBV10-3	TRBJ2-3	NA	CAINRASTDTQYF	TGTGCCATCAACAGGGCTAGCACAGATACGCAGTATTTT
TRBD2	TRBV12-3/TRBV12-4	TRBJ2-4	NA	CASSFLAGGNSQYF	TGTGCCAGCAGTTTCCTAGCGGGAGGTAACAGTCAGTACTTC
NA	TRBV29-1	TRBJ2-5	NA	CSVIGEQETQYF	TGCAGCGTTATTGGGGAACAAGAGACCCAGTACTTC
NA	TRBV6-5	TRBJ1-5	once	CASSYAEVGPQHF	TGTGCCAGCAGTTACGCAGAGGTAGGGCCCCAGCATTTT
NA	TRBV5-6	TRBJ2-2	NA	CASSLVGRTNTGELFF	TGTGCCAGCAGCTTGGTTGGCCGAACGAACACCGGGGAGCTGTTTTTT
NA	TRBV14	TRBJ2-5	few	CASSHYVQETQYF	TGTGCCAGCAGCCATTACGTTCAAGAGACCCAGTACTTC
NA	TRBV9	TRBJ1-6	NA	CASSVAQGSVASLHF	TGTGCCAGCAGCGTCGCACAGGGTTCGGTCGCGTCCCTCCACTTT
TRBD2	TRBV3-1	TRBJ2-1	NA	CASSQPWTSGSSEQFF	TGTGCCAGCAGCCAACCGTGGACTAGCGGGAGTAGTGAGCAGTTCTTC
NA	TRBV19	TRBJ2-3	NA	CASSIYGSPDTQYF	TGTGCCAGTAGTATTTACGGGAGCCCAGATACGCAGTATTTT
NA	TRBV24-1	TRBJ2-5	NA	CATSDPRTKETQYF	TGTGCCACCAGTGATCCCCGGACGAAAGAGACCCAGTACTTC
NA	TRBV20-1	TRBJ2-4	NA	CSAGPFLGTDIQYF	TGCAGTGCTGGCCCTTTCCTAGGCACTGACATTCAGTACTTC
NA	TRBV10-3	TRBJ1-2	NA	CAISDITYGYTF	TGTGCCATCAGTGATATTACGTATGGCTACACCTTC
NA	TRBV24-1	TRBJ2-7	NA	CATSDGQSYEQYF	TGTGCCACCAGTGATGGACAGAGCTACGAGCAGTACTTC
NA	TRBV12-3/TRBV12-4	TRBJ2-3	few	CASSLRVPDTQYF	TGTGCCAGCAGTTTGAGGGTCCCAGATACGCAGTATTTT
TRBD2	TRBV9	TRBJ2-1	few	CASSLGGRIDNEQFF	TGTGCCAGCAGCCTCGGGGGGAGAATCGACAATGAGCAGTTCTTC
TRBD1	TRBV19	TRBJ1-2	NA	CASGSLDRMTF	TGTGCCAGTGGGTCCTTGGACAGGATGACCTTC
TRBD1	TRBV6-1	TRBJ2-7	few	CASSNRQGPYEQYF	TGTGCCAGCAGCAACAGACAGGGTCCCTACGAGCAGTACTTC
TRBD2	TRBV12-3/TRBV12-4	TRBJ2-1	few	CASSLLSGRTNEQFF	TGTGCCAGCAGTTTATTAAGCGGGAGAACGAATGAGCAGTTCTTC
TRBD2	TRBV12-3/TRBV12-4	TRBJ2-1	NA	CASTAITGTSGSTRYNEQFF	TGTGCCAGCACCGCGATAACCGGGACTAGCGGGAGTACGCGGTACAATGAGCAGTTCTTC
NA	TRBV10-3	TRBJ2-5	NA	CAISESYWETQYF	TGTGCCATCAGTGAGTCATACTGGGAGACCCAGTACTTC
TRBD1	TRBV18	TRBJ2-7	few	CASSPPDRDEQYF	TGTGCCAGCTCACCGCCAGACAGGGACGAGCAGTACTTC
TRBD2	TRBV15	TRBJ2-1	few	CATSPLTSSGMGSYNEQFF	TGTGCCACCAGCCCGCTTACTTCTAGCGGGATGGGCTCCTACAATGAGCAGTTCTTC
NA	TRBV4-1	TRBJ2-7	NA	CASSQGTLLYEQYF	TGCGCCAGCAGCCAGGGGACATTACTCTACGAGCAGTACTTC
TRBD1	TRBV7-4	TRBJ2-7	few	CASSRWTGYEQYF	TGTGCCAGCAGCCGGTGGACAGGCTACGAGCAGTACTTC
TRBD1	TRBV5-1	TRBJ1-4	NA	CASSLSWRFSGGEKLFF	TGCGCCAGCAGCTTGAGTTGGAGGTTCTCAGGGGGTGAAAAACTGTTTTTT
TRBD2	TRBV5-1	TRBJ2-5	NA	CASSLAGTSLDPQYF	TGCGCCAGCAGCTTGGCCGGGACTAGCCTAGACCCCCAGTACTTC
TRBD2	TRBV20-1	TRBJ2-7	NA	CSARIGRVAGFYEQYF	TGCAGTGCTAGAATCGGGAGGGTAGCGGGGTTCTACGAGCAGTACTTC
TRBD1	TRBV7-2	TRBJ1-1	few	CASSLAGQGRAFF	TGTGCCAGCAGCTTAGCGGGACAGGGAAGAGCTTTCTTT
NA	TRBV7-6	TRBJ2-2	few	CASSLNEGRAGELFF	TGTGCCAGCAGCTTAAATGAAGGAAGGGCCGGGGAGCTGTTTTTT
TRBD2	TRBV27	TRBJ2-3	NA	CASSFQGLAGVGDTQYF	TGTGCCAGCAGTTTTCAGGGACTAGCGGGAGTCGGAGATACGCAGTATTTT
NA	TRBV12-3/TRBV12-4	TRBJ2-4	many	CASSLGGNIQYF	TGTGCCAGCAGTTTGGGGGGAAACATTCAGTACTTC
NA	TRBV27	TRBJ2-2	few	CASSLDFTGELFF	TGTGCCAGCAGTCTAGATTTCACCGGGGAGCTGTTTTTT
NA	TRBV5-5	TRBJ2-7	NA	CASSLFGGGSSYEQYF	TGTGCCAGCAGCTTGTTCGGGGGAGGAAGCTCCTACGAGCAGTACTTC
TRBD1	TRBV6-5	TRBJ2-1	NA	CASSYWGRGYNEQFF	TGTGCCAGCAGTTACTGGGGCAGGGGGTACAATGAGCAGTTCTTC
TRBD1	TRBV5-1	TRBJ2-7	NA	CASSYTGGGEQYF	TGCGCCAGCAGCTATACAGGGGGCGGCGAGCAGTACTTC